One T cell receptor beta chain is described in this entry. This sample was included in a study of OX40 agonist ivuxolimab in advanced cancers. Study as a whole: Ivuxolimab, an agonistic anti-OX40 (CD134) antibody, was given to patients. Patients were treated with intravenous ivuxolimab, dosed at 0.01 to 10 mg/kg and infused every 2 weeks.

The data were produced by immunoSEQ multiplex PCR, yet TCRdb's version contains in-frame clones alone and is incomplete. This sample has more than 80,000 clones, with 87% found just once. The TCR was taken from an adult with an advanced solid tumor such as melanoma, head and neck, liver or kidney cancer. Sample: CD4+ or CD8+ T cells sorted from blood, taken in a trial of the OX40 agonist ivuxolimab.

The CDR3 nucleotides read TGCGCCAGCAGCCAAGAATTTTCCGGGACTGTGCAGTACTTC. It specifies CASSQEFSGTVQYF. The rearrangement links TRBV5-1 to TRBJ2-7; tentatively, D is TRBD2 (6 bases). Per the germline V gene, CDR1 is SGHRS and CDR2 is YFSETQ. The CDR3 loop spans 14 amino acids. The V end was cut by 4 bases, the J end by 9 bases, with 20 bases between.